This record covers a single T cell receptor (beta chain). As originally analysed: Reference gene primers were amplified, and this amplification served to estimate nucleated cell counts. Libraries were prepared by immunoSEQ multiplex PCR; TCRdb keeps only in-frame clonotypes and omits some of them. V, J and clone size were drawn from that table, and D and trimming were deduced from the DNA. The sample records 150,000 or so clones, around 85% being singletons. The data stem from a study of blood T cell repertoires in COVID-19. V lost 5 bases, J lost 3 bases, and 14 bases lay in between. The CDR3 totals 15 residues. Per the germline V gene, CDR1 is MDHEN and CDR2 is SYDVKM.

The clonotype originates from a man aged 55 to 70 with COVID-19, enrolled during active disease. Sequencing used peripheral blood. The chain combines TRBV28 with TRBJ1-5, with D uncertain. CDR3 region: CASSPSTRTNQPQHF. The CDR3 bases are TGTGCCAGCAGTCCGTCCACAAGAACCAATCAGCCCCAGCATTTT.